This T cell receptor (beta chain) stems from a study of CXCR3-negative and CXCR3-positive naive CD8 T cells. Study-wide results and caveats: Against CXCR3-negative naive cells, CXCR3-positive naive cells showed more hydrophobic TRB CDR3s.

The method, 5' RACE with UMI labels, was used to prepare the TRB cDNA libraries. After re-calling the 5' RACE reads, TCRdb lists one entry per CDR3 protein, DNA absent. The table for this sample gives approximately 100,000 distinct CDR3 sequences. About this clonotype: Its antigen remains unknown.

Naive CD8+ T cells had a CD45RO-CCR7+CD27+CD95- phenotype. CDR1 is ENHRY and CDR2 is SYGVKD in the germline V gene. There are 15 residues in the CDR3. This TCR derives from a human donor in good health. Some clones in this sample may be carry-over from other donors' samples. This chain connects TRBV10-3 to TRBJ2-3; no DNA is available, so the TRBD2 call from TCRdb remains unchecked. Sequenced: naive CXCR3+ CD8+ T cells from blood. The sample's subset: CD45RO-CCR7+CD27+CD95- naive CD8+ T cells expressing CXCR3 (TNR3+). The CDR3 sequence is CAISDPPGATDTQYF.